This T cell receptor beta chain originates from a study of CD8 T cells in Susac syndrome. Reverse transcription used about 0.45 to 1 ug RNA and random hexamers. The CDR3 of TCR beta was amplified by immunoSEQ multiplex PCR across 54 Vbeta and 13 Jbeta. TCRdb independently ran MiXCR on the immunoSEQ multiplex PCR reads; one entry per CDR3 protein. Of roughly 160,000 distinct CDR3 sequences detected, just under 95% appear once; the ten largest clones hold over 0.12%. The sequenced target, TCR beta, came from blood CD8+ and CD4+ T cells. Negative isolation yielded CD4+ and CD8+ T cells, and FACS enriched TEMRA cells. Germline lookup yields CDR1 SGHTA and CDR2 FQGNSA. The CDR3 has 13 residues. V lost 3 bases, J lost 7 bases, and 10 bases lay in between.

V usage is TRBV7-2 and J usage is TRBJ1-5; D gene ambiguous. Sequenced material: CD4+ T cells from PBMCs. The source of this sequence is a human donor in good health. The CDR3 is CASSFGELQPQHF. DNA of the CDR3: TGTGCCAGCAGCTTCGGGGAATTGCAGCCCCAGCATTTT.